This T cell receptor beta chain is from a study of control samples from healthy donors and cancer patients (dated by TCRdb to 2018 to 2020). For this clone: It has no known antigen specificity. Base qualities are missing; no much larger clone stands one base away.

The CDR3 runs 15 amino acids, cysteine and phenylalanine included. Just CDR3 DNA is preserved here, 45 bases in frame from base 1. Based on the germline V gene (reference sequence), the CDR1 and CDR2 sequences are LGHDT and YNNKEL. Relative to germline, V is 5 bases shorter and J is 7 bases shorter, with 15 bases between their ends. Libraries were built with the immunoSEQ multiplex PCR assay. TCRdb re-hosts the immuneACCESS table, in-frame sequences only. Its copies lack some clones; in the studies checked, an unresolved V gene accounts for under half of them, and the cause for the rest is not known. The sample yields hundreds of thousands of clones; roughly 90% were counted once. The ten top clones hold more than 6% of the sample.

The clonotype originates from a man aged 35 to 55 with head and neck cancer. The sequenced material came from PBMCs. The V and J segments used are TRBV3-1 (or the pseudogene TRBV3-2) and TRBJ1-6; the D gene lacks a confident call. CDR3 loop: CASSGEAGSNSPLHF. The base sequence is TGTGCCAGCAGCGGAGAAGCCGGGTCCAATTCACCCCTCCACTTT.